One and the same sample provided the 27 T cell receptor beta chains below, sequenced in a study of a mutant IDH1 vaccine in newly diagnosed glioma. As for time point: baseline, week 1 (first vaccination visit). Specified treatment: pre-vaccination baseline after standard-of-care therapy. Profiled with immunoSEQ multiplex PCR; TCRdb holds only in-frame clones, not every one. Of some 38,000 clones listed, under 80% are singletons. The sample in question was PBMCs, obtained from a glioma patient treated with radiotherapy, temozolomide or both. The receptor source for this set is a man aged 40-49 years with glioma. Some clones in this sample may be carry-over from other donors' samples.

The CDR3 loop reads CASTPGLAGGRYEQYF. CDR3 coding DNA: TGTGCCAGCACTCCGGGACTAGCGGGGGGGCGCTACGAGCAGTACTTC. The chain joins TRBV2 to TRBJ2-7; 16 bases are shared with TRBD2. The CDR3 consists of 16 residues. Trimming took 7 bases from V and 3 from J; bases not matched to a gene: 6. The V gene's germline CDR1 is SNHLY and CDR2 FYNNEI.

Details on this clone: A junction boundary mismatches the germline segment, possibly from a read error. The CDR3 region is CATSSVGSYNQPQHF. CDR3 bases: TGTGCCACCAGTAGTGTCGGCTCATACAATCAGCCCCAGCATTTT. V gene TRBV6-1 combines with J gene TRBJ1-5; D is unclear. Per germline, CDR1 MNHNS and CDR2 SASEGT. The CDR3 is 15 amino acids.

The V call is TRBV10-3, the J call TRBJ2-1; the match to TRBD2 covers 12 bases. This CDR3 contains 15 residues. V was pared by 8 bases and J by 5 bases, with 7 bases of the junction left unmatched. Germline V gene lookup returns CDR1 ENHRY and CDR2 SYGVKD. The chain's CDR3 is CAIGYSSGGDNEQFF. The CDR3 DNA is TGTGCCATCGGGTACTCTAGCGGGGGGGACAATGAGCAGTTCTTC.

The J gene is TRBJ2-5, the V gene TRBV18; D is ambiguous. CDR1 is KGHSH and CDR2 is LQKENI in the germline V gene. The CDR3 extends over 13 amino acids. V lost 4 bases to trimming and J lost 5 bases, with 11 bases between them. DNA of the CDR3: TGTGCCAGCTCACGTTCGGAGCAGGAGACCCAGTACTTC. Amino acids: CASSRSEQETQYF.

The J gene is TRBJ1-1, the V gene TRBV18, with 7 bases aligning to TRBD1. The CDR3 is 14 residues long. Germline assignment: CDR1 KGHSH and CDR2 LQKENI. J was trimmed by 5 bases and V by 1 base; bases with no gene match: 4. CDR3 amino acids: CASSPRDSRTEAFF. The DNA for the CDR3 is TGTGCCAGCTCACCACGGGACAGCCGGACTGAAGCTTTCTTT. The full variable domain, with the rest looked up from reference TRBV18 and TRBJ1-1, is NAGVMQNPRHLVRRRGQEARLRCSPMKGHSHVYWYRQLPEEGLKFMVYLQKENIIDESGMPKERFSAEFPKEGPSILRIQQVVRGDSAAYFCASSPRDSRTEAFFGQGTRLTVV.

The chain combines TRBV2 with TRBJ2-2; 9 nucleotides align to TRBD1. J was trimmed by 4 bases and V by 10 bases; bases with no gene match: 10. Germline V lookup: CDR1 SNHLY, CDR2 FYNNEI. This CDR3 region has 15 residues. CDR3 DNA: TGTGCCACCTCCCACCGGGACAGGGTCACCGGGGAGCTGTTTTTT. Encoded protein: CATSHRDRVTGELFF.

V is TRBV7-2 and J is TRBJ1-1; D perhaps matches TRBD1 (5 bases). Per germline, CDR1 SGHTA and CDR2 FQGNSA. V lost 3 bases, J lost 1 base, and 9 bases lay in between. The CDR3 consists of 14 residues. CDR3 DNA: TGTGCCAGCAGCTTGGGACGGAGGAACACTGAAGCTTTCTTT. Amino acid sequence: CASSLGRRNTEAFF.

The rearrangement uses TRBV11-2 and TRBJ2-7; a weak D match, TRBD1 (5 bases). There are 14 residues in the CDR3. Germline CDR1 reads SGHAT; CDR2 reads FQNNGV. Trimming stripped 0 bases from V and 3 bases from J, with 9 bases between. The CDR3, as DNA: TGTGCCAGCAGCTTAGAGAGACAGAACTACGAGCAGTACTTC. It translates to CASSLERQNYEQYF.

CDR3 nucleotides: TGTGCCAGCAGTTGGGGGGGGCGGAACACTGAAGCTTTCTTT. Translating it yields CASSWGGRNTEAFF. The chain has TRBV27 and TRBJ1-1; D perhaps matches TRBD1 (6 bases). The CDR3 consists of 14 residues. Germline V gene sequence: CDR1 MNHEY, CDR2 SMNVEV (reference sequence). With 4 bases removed from V and 1 base from J, the gap between germline ends came to 10 bases.

The chain is built from TRBV19 and TRBJ1-2; 9 nucleotides line up with TRBD1. Per germline, CDR1 LNHDA and CDR2 SQIVND (reference sequence). Trimming removed 1 base from V and 6 bases from J; junction bases left unmatched: 3. This CDR3 is built from 14 residues. The CDR3 nucleotides are TGTGCCAGTAGTATAGCCGGGACAGGGCATGGCTACACCTTC. Translation gives CASSIAGTGHGYTF. The full variable domain, rest sourced from reference TRBV19 and TRBJ1-2, is DGGITQSPKYLFRKEGQNVTLSCEQNLNHDAMYWYRQDPGQGLRLIYYSQIVNDFQKGDIAEGYSVSREKKESFPLTVTSAQKNPTAFYLCASSIAGTGHGYTFGSGTRLTVV.

This clone was seen only a few times. The V call is TRBV30, the J call TRBJ1-5; D is ambiguous. This CDR3 has 13 residues. Germline lookup yields CDR1 GTSNPN and CDR2 SVGIG (reference sequence). V was pared by 5 bases and J by 5 bases, with 13 bases between. DNA of the CDR3: TGTGCCTGGTCCCTCGGGCTTGATCAGCCCCAGCATTTT. Translation: CAWSLGLDQPQHF. Full variable domain (missing parts from reference TRBV30 and TRBJ1-5): SQTIHQWPATLVQPVGSPLSLECTVEGTSNPNLYWYRQAAGRGLQLLFYSVGIGQISSEVPQNLSASRPQDRQFILSSKKLLLSDSGFYLCAWSLGLDQPQHFGDGTRLSIL.

V gene TRBV6-4 combines with J gene TRBJ2-1, with D perhaps matching TRBD2 (6 bases). Trimming took off 5 bases at V and 3 bases at J, with 17 bases between the two ends. CDR1 is MRHNA and CDR2 is SNTAGT in the germline V gene. This CDR3 contains 16 residues. The CDR3 sequence: CASSHQAGTGYNEQFF. CDR3 DNA: TGTGCCAGCAGTCACCAGGCGGGGACGGGCTACAATGAGCAGTTCTTC.

This rearrangement joins TRBV4-1 to TRBJ1-2, with D hard to call. The CDR3 runs 15 residues. V was trimmed by 1 base and J by 2 bases, leaving 11 bases between them. CDR1 is MGHRA, CDR2 YSYEKL, per germline. The CDR3 DNA sequence: TGCGCCAGCAGCCAAGTATTTTCGCCAAACTATGGCTACACCTTC. Translation gives CASSQVFSPNYGYTF.

DNA of the CDR3: TGTGCCAGCTCTACGGGGTTGGGCACTGAAGCTTTCTTT. It specifies CASSTGLGTEAFF. This rearrangement joins TRBV6-5 to TRBJ1-1; D is undetermined. Germline CDR1 reads MNHEY; CDR2 reads SVGAGI. This CDR3 has 13 residues. V was cut by 8 bases and J by 4 bases, with 14 bases left in between.

The V and J genes are TRBV11-2 and TRBJ1-5, with D unclear. Germline CDR1 SGHAT, CDR2 FQNNGV. V was trimmed by 4 bases and J by 9 bases, leaving 13 bases between them. This CDR3 is 13 amino acids long. The CDR3 nucleotides are TGTGCCAGCAGCTCAGACCTCTCCCGGCCCCAGCATTTT. It translates to CASSSDLSRPQHF.

The genes are TRBV29-1 and TRBJ1-2, with 9 bases matching TRBD1. Germline V CDR1 and CDR2: SQVTM, ANQGSEA. Unmatched junction bases numbered 7, after V lost 0 bases and J lost 2 bases. This CDR3 has 16 amino acids. CDR3 DNA sequence: TGCAGCGTTGAAGATGGTCCGGGACAGGGAAACTATGGCTACACCTTC. Its protein is CSVEDGPGQGNYGYTF.

This chain joins TRBV19 and TRBJ2-2; D is tentatively TRBD1 or TRBD2 (5 bases each). Per germline, CDR1 LNHDA and CDR2 SQIVND (reference sequence). V was cut by 3 bases and J by 6 bases, with 8 bases left in between. The CDR3 runs 13 residues. CDR3 region: CASSMSGPGELFF. The DNA for the CDR3 is TGTGCCAGTAGTATGTCGGGGCCCGGGGAGCTGTTTTTT.

V is TRBV28 and J is TRBJ1-5, with TRBD1 matching 7 bases. This CDR3 has 12 amino acids. After removal of 7 bases from V and 6 bases from J, the junction contained 3 bases not matched to a gene. CDR1 is MDHEN and CDR2 is SYDVKM in the germline V gene. The CDR3 spells CASTGGGQPQHF. DNA for the CDR3: TGTGCCAGCACAGGGGGGGGTCAGCCCCAGCATTTT.

V usage is TRBV4-2 and J usage is TRBJ2-7; TRBD1 matches at 7 bases. The CDR3 consists of 17 residues. CDR1 is LGHNA and CDR2 is YNFKEQ in the germline V gene. V lost 0 bases and J lost 4; bases outside the gene matches: 12. The CDR3 region has the DNA TGTGCCAGCAGCCAAGAGCCTCCGGGGACAGTCTTTTACGAGCAGTACTTC. Its protein is CASSQEPPGTVFYEQYF.

The V and J genes are TRBV6-6 and TRBJ1-5, with D possibly TRBD1 on 5 matching bases. Trimming removed 6 bases from V and 9 bases from J, with 21 bases in between. Looked up from germline, CDR1 is MNHNY and CDR2 is SVGAGI (reference sequence). The CDR3 extends over 15 amino acids. CDR3 residues: CASRDVQGAKWPQHF. In nucleotides, the CDR3 is TGTGCCAGCAGGGACGTTCAGGGAGCAAAATGGCCCCAGCATTTT.

The V and J genes are TRBV28 and TRBJ2-2; D unresolved. Trimming removed 2 bases from V and 6 bases from J, with 4 bases in between. The CDR3 runs 12 residues. Germline loops: CDR1 MDHEN, CDR2 SYDVKM. CDR3 nucleotide sequence: TGTGCCAGCAGTTTACAAGCCGGGGAGCTGTTTTTT. It encodes CASSLQAGELFF.

This sequence joins TRBV11-3 and TRBJ2-3; TRBD2 aligns across 9 bases. CDR1 and CDR2 (germline): SGHNT, YENEEA. V gave up 3 bases and J gave up 4 bases; unmatched junction bases: 5. This CDR3 is 15 amino acids long. The CDR3 here is CASSLGGGDADTQYF. The CDR3 bases are TGTGCCAGCAGCTTGGGCGGGGGGGATGCAGATACGCAGTATTTT.

The chain's CDR3 is CASSIGGFGNEQFF. CDR3 coding DNA: TGTGCCAGTAGTATAGGCGGGTTTGGCAATGAGCAGTTCTTC. V and J are TRBV19 and TRBJ2-1; possible D gene TRBD2, 5 bases. CDR1 is LNHDA, CDR2 SQIVND, per germline (reference sequence). The CDR3 extends over 14 amino acids. V dropped 1 base and J dropped 6 bases, with 10 bases sitting between them.

V usage is TRBV27 and J usage is TRBJ2-7; D is perhaps TRBD1 (5 bases). The germline V and J ends were trimmed by 3 bases and 4 bases, with 13 bases remaining between them. Germline V gives CDR1 MNHEY, CDR2 SMNVEV (reference sequence). This CDR3 comprises 14 residues. Here the CDR3 reads CASSFNLQVYEQYF. The DNA of the CDR3 is TGTGCCAGCAGTTTCAACCTACAGGTGTACGAGCAGTACTTC.

V and J are TRBV5-1 and TRBJ2-1, with 15 bases lining up with TRBD2. The J segment lost 2 bases and the V segment lost 7 bases, leaving 1 base of the junction unmatched. The length of the CDR3 is 15 residues. Per the germline V gene, CDR1 is SGHRS and CDR2 is YFSETQ. The CDR3 here is CASGLAGGPYNEQFF. In DNA form, the CDR3 reads TGCGCCAGCGGACTAGCGGGGGGGCCCTACAATGAGCAGTTCTTC.

This clone has only a few counts. V gene TRBV15 combines with J gene TRBJ1-4, with a possible D match to TRBD1 (5 bases). Germline V gene lookup returns CDR1 LNHNV and CDR2 YYDKDF (reference sequence). The CDR3 consists of 14 residues. V gave up 5 bases and J gave up 10 bases, with 17 bases separating them. In DNA, the CDR3 is TGTGCCACCAGCGATCTGGGGGTCGAGGGAAAACTGTTTTTT. It specifies CATSDLGVEGKLFF.

Only a few counts were recorded for this clone. The CDR3, as DNA: TGCGCCAGCGGTGACACAGGGGGAAACACTGAAGCTTTCTTT. Translation gives CASGDTGGNTEAFF. The V call is TRBV5-1, the J call TRBJ1-1; TRBD1 matches 8 bases. This CDR3 contains 14 residues. V lost 7 bases to trimming and J lost 2 bases; unmatched junction nucleotides: 7. Germline V lookup: CDR1 SGHRS, CDR2 YFSETQ.